Listed below are T cell receptor beta chains from one sample, sequenced in a study of blood T cells in healthy people across ages. From the 5' RACE reads, TCRdb called clonotypes with MiXCR, one entry per CDR3 protein. The sample holds 700,000 or so distinct CDR3 sequences, 22% seen once. The specimen was blood. The receptors shown here come from a man between 70 and 80 years old in good health. CDR3s include the opening cysteine and the closing phenylalanine or tryptophan. The order of the fields is J gene, D gene, clone size, V gene, CDR3 DNA, CDR3 protein. A D gene is named only where the DNA matches it firmly. Expanded clones are given a class, and other clones once, few, many or no size at all.

J gene: TRBJ1-4; D gene: TRBD1; clone size: NA; V gene: TRBV5-1; CDR3 DNA: TGCGCCAGCAGTTCCTTGGACAGGGGGCTAGGCAGAACTAATGAAAAACTGTTTTTT; CDR3 protein: CASSSLDRGLGRTNEKLFF
J gene: TRBJ1-2; D gene: NA; clone size: NA; V gene: TRBV3-1; CDR3 DNA: TGTGCCAGCAGGACCCTCGGGCAGGGAGATGGCTACACCTTC; CDR3 protein: CASRTLGQGDGYTF
J gene: TRBJ2-5; D gene: NA; clone size: NA; V gene: TRBV20-1; CDR3 DNA: TGCAGTGCACATAGCGGACGAAAAGAGACCCAGTACTTC; CDR3 protein: CSAHSGRKETQYF
J gene: TRBJ2-1; D gene: TRBD2; clone size: NA; V gene: TRBV20-1; CDR3 DNA: TGCAGTGCTAGAAGTCTAGCGGGGGGGCCGTACAATGAGCAGTTCTTC; CDR3 protein: CSARSLAGGPYNEQFF
J gene: TRBJ2-5; D gene: NA; clone size: NA; V gene: TRBV11-2; CDR3 DNA: TGTGCCAGCAGCCCACTGCGGAACAGGGCTGATCGCGGGCAGTACTTC; CDR3 protein: CASSPLRNRADRGQYF
J gene: TRBJ2-5; D gene: TRBD2; clone size: few; V gene: TRBV5-1; CDR3 DNA: TGCGCCAGCAGCTCCAGACTAGCGGGGTTAGAGACCCAGTACTTC; CDR3 protein: CASSSRLAGLETQYF
J gene: TRBJ1-2; D gene: NA; clone size: NA; V gene: TRBV12-3/TRBV12-4; CDR3 DNA: TGTGCCAGCAGTTTGGGGGAACGGCTTGGGGGCTACACCTTC; CDR3 protein: CASSLGERLGGYTF
J gene: TRBJ2-3; D gene: TRBD1; clone size: NA; V gene: TRBV5-1; CDR3 DNA: TGCGCCAGCAGCGGGACAGTTCGCACAGATACGCAGTATTTT; CDR3 protein: CASSGTVRTDTQYF
J gene: TRBJ2-1; D gene: TRBD2; clone size: NA; V gene: TRBV28; CDR3 DNA: TGTGCCAGCAGTTCCACTAGCGGGGGCCCCTACAATGAGCAGTTCTTC; CDR3 protein: CASSSTSGGPYNEQFF
J gene: TRBJ2-1; D gene: NA; clone size: NA; V gene: TRBV20-1; CDR3 DNA: TGCAGTGCTAAAGTGGGGCTAGTTGCCTACAATGAGCAGTTCTTC; CDR3 protein: CSAKVGLVAYNEQFF
J gene: TRBJ2-1; D gene: TRBD2; clone size: few; V gene: TRBV4-1; CDR3 DNA: TGCGCCAGCAGCCACGGGACTAGCGGGGGCCCCTACAATGAGCAGTTCTTC; CDR3 protein: CASSHGTSGGPYNEQFF
J gene: TRBJ2-1; D gene: TRBD1; clone size: NA; V gene: TRBV5-1; CDR3 DNA: TGCGCCAGCAGCTTGGAGGGGGCAGGGTACAATGAGCAGTTCTTC; CDR3 protein: CASSLEGAGYNEQFF
J gene: TRBJ1-2; D gene: NA; clone size: few; V gene: TRBV28; CDR3 DNA: TGTGCCAGCAGTTTGTACAGTAACTATGGCTACACCTTC; CDR3 protein: CASSLYSNYGYTF
J gene: TRBJ2-5; D gene: TRBD2; clone size: NA; V gene: TRBV7-6; CDR3 DNA: TGTGCCAGCAGCTTGGTAGCGGGGAACCAAGAGACCCAGTACTTC; CDR3 protein: CASSLVAGNQETQYF
J gene: TRBJ2-7; D gene: NA; clone size: many; V gene: TRBV29-1; CDR3 DNA: TGCAGCGTTGTTCAGGAGTACTACGAGCAGTACTTC; CDR3 protein: CSVVQEYYEQYF
J gene: TRBJ2-3; D gene: NA; clone size: many; V gene: TRBV7-3; CDR3 DNA: TGTGCCAGCAGCTTAATGCATAGCGCAGATACGCAGTATTTT; CDR3 protein: CASSLMHSADTQYF
J gene: TRBJ1-1; D gene: NA; clone size: many; V gene: TRBV12-3/TRBV12-4; CDR3 DNA: TGTGCCAGCAGTTTACTTGGCCTTAACACTGAAGCTTTCTTT; CDR3 protein: CASSLLGLNTEAFF
J gene: TRBJ2-2; D gene: TRBD2; clone size: NA; V gene: TRBV2; CDR3 DNA: TGTGCCAGCAAGCGGACTAGCGGGAACACCGGGGAGCTGTTTTTT; CDR3 protein: CASKRTSGNTGELFF
J gene: TRBJ1-2; D gene: TRBD1; clone size: NA; V gene: TRBV29-1; CDR3 DNA: TGCAGCGTTGTTCAGGACAGGGGCTATGGCTACACCTTC; CDR3 protein: CSVVQDRGYGYTF
J gene: TRBJ2-3; D gene: TRBD2; clone size: NA; V gene: TRBV10-3; CDR3 DNA: TGTGCCATCACAGGGACTAGCGGTACAGATACGCAGTATTTT; CDR3 protein: CAITGTSGTDTQYF